Listed below are T cell receptor beta chains from one sample, sequenced in a study of T cell repertoires in cytomegalovirus infection. The antigens these receptors bind are not known. Via MiXCR, TCRdb re-called the reads, giving one row per CDR3 protein. The sample holds about 47,000 distinct CDR3 sequences, approximately 19% seen once. The input for sequencing was CD8+ T cells from cultured PBMCs, taken from culture after CMV antigen stimulation. The receptors originated from a human donor in good health (CMV status not recorded). Some clones in this sample may be carry-over from other donors' samples. Both conserved end residues are part of each CDR3. D genes are given only for firm matches. Some rows mark clone size as missing; the rest say once, few, many or name a class of expanded clone.

j_call clone_size d_call v_call cdr3_aa cdr3_nt
TRBJ2-1 medium-sized TRBD1 TRBV7-2 CASSLAAAGGTNEQFF TGTGCCAGCAGCTTAGCTGCGGCAGGGGGTACTAATGAGCAGTTCTTC
TRBJ2-1 NA NA TRBV29-1 CSVVGLEANEQFF TGCAGCGTTGTGGGACTCGAAGCCAATGAGCAGTTCTTC
TRBJ2-1 many NA TRBV27 CASSPFVRSYNEQFF TGTGCCAGCAGTCCTTTCGTTCGCTCCTACAATGAGCAGTTCTTC
TRBJ2-7 few NA TRBV29-1 CSVEGEGAYEQYF TGCAGCGTTGAAGGTGAGGGGGCCTACGAGCAGTACTTC
TRBJ1-1 NA TRBD1 TRBV6-2/TRBV6-3 CASSHSGGFSEAFF TGTGCCAGCTCACACTCAGGGGGCTTCTCTGAAGCTTTCTTT
TRBJ2-7 few NA TRBV29-1 CSVVTGVSYEQYF TGCAGCGTTGTTACGGGAGTGTCGTACGAGCAGTACTTC
TRBJ1-2 NA TRBD1 TRBV6-8 CASSYAQGGLGYTF TGTGCCAGCAGTTACGCTCAGGGGGGGCTTGGCTACACCTTC
TRBJ2-7 NA TRBD1 TRBV15 CATSRLKTGGTEEQYF TGTGCCACCAGCAGATTAAAGACAGGGGGGACTGAGGAGCAGTACTTC
TRBJ2-7 NA NA TRBV30 CAWSGDSPYEQYF TGTGCCTGGAGTGGAGACAGTCCCTACGAGCAGTACTTC
TRBJ1-5 NA NA TRBV2 CASRTGTSNQPQHF TGTGCCAGCAGAACAGGGACTAGCAATCAGCCCCAGCATTTT
TRBJ2-3 many TRBD2 TRBV27 CATYQFSGGTDTQYF TGTGCCACCTACCAATTCAGCGGGGGCACAGATACGCAGTATTTT
TRBJ2-2 NA NA TRBV5-4 CASSSEIRNGELFF TGTGCCAGCAGCTCGGAGATTAGGAACGGGGAGCTGTTTTTT
TRBJ2-7 NA TRBD2 TRBV7-4 CASSSQSGLVAYEQYF TGTGCCAGCAGCTCTCAATCCGGACTAGTAGCCTACGAGCAGTACTTC
TRBJ2-7 many TRBD1 TRBV6-1 CASSSSGTAAYEQYF TGTGCCAGCAGCTCTTCCGGGACAGCCGCCTACGAGCAGTACTTC
TRBJ1-1 many NA TRBV3-1 CASSQERGRDIENTEAFF TGTGCCAGCAGCCAAGAGAGGGGGAGGGACATCGAGAACACTGAAGCTTTCTTT
TRBJ2-7 many NA TRBV6-2/TRBV6-3 CASSGPAYEQYF TGTGCCAGCAGTGGGCCAGCTTACGAGCAGTACTTC
TRBJ1-2 NA NA TRBV6-6 CVSKLSPGYGYTF TGTGTCAGCAAACTTAGTCCCGGCTATGGCTACACCTTC
TRBJ2-3 few NA TRBV12-3/TRBV12-4 CASGLGDTQYF TGTGCCAGCGGATTGGGGGATACGCAGTATTTT
TRBJ2-3 few NA TRBV5-1 CASSRGDTQYF TGCGCCAGCTCAAGGGGGGATACGCAGTATTTT
TRBJ1-2 few NA TRBV19 CASSIIRGDGGYTF TGTGCCAGTAGTATCATCAGGGGTGATGGTGGCTACACCTTC
TRBJ2-1 few TRBD2 TRBV6-1 CASSRKAGVYNEQFF TGTGCCAGCAGCCGTAAAGCGGGAGTATACAATGAGCAGTTCTTC
TRBJ1-5 few NA TRBV14 CASSQVTESYQPQHF TGTGCCAGCAGCCAAGTGACGGAGAGCTATCAGCCCCAGCATTTT
TRBJ2-5 few NA TRBV7-9 CASSPGDQETQYF TGTGCCAGCAGCCCAGGGGATCAAGAGACCCAGTACTTC
TRBJ2-7 many TRBD1 TRBV28 CAIQTGQGAREQYF TGTGCCATCCAGACGGGGCAGGGGGCGCGTGAGCAGTACTTC
TRBJ1-1 NA NA TRBV11-3 CASMWASGTEAFF TGTGCCAGCATGTGGGCGAGCGGGACTGAAGCTTTCTTT
TRBJ2-3 few NA TRBV5-1 CASSLVAISSSTDTQYF TGCGCCAGCAGCTTGGTTGCTATCAGTTCTAGCACAGATACGCAGTATTTT
TRBJ2-7 NA NA TRBV6-6 CASSHDQGIGDEQYF TGTGCCAGCAGTCACGATCAGGGGATCGGGGACGAGCAGTACTTC
TRBJ1-6 NA NA TRBV19 CASSTAGTANSPLHF TGTGCCAGTAGTACGGCCGGGACTGCTAATTCACCCCTCCACTTT
TRBJ2-1 few NA TRBV6-1 CASTVNFQTGNEQFF TGTGCCAGCACCGTGAACTTCCAAACGGGCAATGAGCAGTTCTTC
TRBJ1-2 many TRBD1 TRBV7-9 CASSIGTGGDYGYTF TGTGCCAGCAGCATCGGGACAGGGGGCGACTATGGCTACACCTTC
TRBJ2-3 NA TRBD2 TRBV7-3 CASSAGTSGQGTQYF TGTGCCAGCAGCGCCGGGACTAGCGGGCAGGGTACGCAGTATTTT
TRBJ2-2 NA TRBD2 TRBV4-3 CASSLGAEQRGTSGELFF TGCGCCAGCAGCCTAGGGGCGGAGCAGCGGGGGACAAGCGGGGAGCTGTTTTTT
TRBJ2-1 NA TRBD1 TRBV29-1 CSVERTGPSNEQFF TGCAGCGTGGAACGGACAGGGCCATCCAATGAGCAGTTCTTC
TRBJ1-5 NA NA TRBV6-2/TRBV6-3 CASSFQGSQPQHF TGTGCCAGCAGTTTCCAGGGGAGTCAGCCCCAGCATTTT
TRBJ2-7 NA TRBD1 TRBV12-3/TRBV12-4 CASSLRQGAFEQYF TGTGCCAGCAGTTTAAGACAGGGGGCTTTCGAGCAGTACTTC
TRBJ2-1 NA NA TRBV7-6 CASSYKYNEQFF TGTGCCAGCAGCTACAAGTACAATGAGCAGTTCTTC
TRBJ1-1 NA TRBD1 TRBV6-5 CASSTGGTEAFF TGTGCCAGCAGTACAGGGGGCACTGAAGCTTTCTTT
TRBJ2-1 few TRBD2 TRBV4-1 CASSQDSGYNEQFF TGCGCCAGCAGCCAAGATAGCGGGTACAATGAGCAGTTCTTC
TRBJ2-3 few NA TRBV18 CASSPFFQGGTDTQYF TGTGCCAGCTCACCCTTCTTCCAGGGCGGCACAGATACGCAGTATTTT
TRBJ1-5 few TRBD1 TRBV9 CASSADPRGSQPQHF TGTGCCAGCAGCGCTGACCCCAGGGGGAGTCAGCCCCAGCATTTT
TRBJ2-2 NA NA TRBV28 CASSLTFSSLNTGELFF TGTGCCAGCAGTTTAACCTTTTCCAGTTTGAACACCGGGGAGCTGTTTTTT
TRBJ2-1 once TRBD2 TRBV15 CATSPGGGSLYNEQFF TGTGCCACCAGCCCCGGCGGGGGTAGCCTGTACAATGAGCAGTTCTTC
TRBJ2-1 NA NA TRBV6-1 CASSERYQGIGNEQFF TGTGCCAGCAGTGAACGGTACCAGGGGATAGGCAATGAGCAGTTCTTC
TRBJ1-1 few NA TRBV6-8 CASSYSAGPNTEAFF TGTGCCAGCAGTTACTCGGCGGGGCCGAACACTGAAGCTTTCTTT
TRBJ2-2 NA TRBD1 TRBV24-1 CATGTGTGELFF TGTGCCACCGGGACAGGGACCGGGGAGCTGTTTTTT
TRBJ2-7 many TRBD1 TRBV7-2 CASSWTGGGYEQYF TGTGCCAGCAGCTGGACAGGGGGCGGCTACGAGCAGTACTTC
TRBJ2-6 NA NA TRBV2 CASSSPTLRYLAGANVLTF TGTGCCAGCAGCTCACCTACGCTGAGGTACCTGGCGGGGGCCAACGTCCTGACTTTC
TRBJ2-1 many TRBD2 TRBV27 CARQVAGAGSNEQFF TGTGCCAGACAAGTAGCGGGAGCTGGGTCCAATGAGCAGTTCTTC
TRBJ2-7 few NA TRBV5-1 CASSLESSGSYEQYF TGCGCCAGCAGCTTGGAAAGTAGCGGCTCCTACGAGCAGTACTTC
TRBJ2-1 NA NA TRBV12-3/TRBV12-4 CASSLGSAYNEQFF TGTGCCAGCAGTTTAGGTAGTGCCTACAATGAGCAGTTCTTC
TRBJ2-5 NA NA TRBV5-6 CASNLAHGLLQGTQYF TGTGCCAGCAACTTGGCCCACGGATTGCTCCAAGGGACCCAGTACTTC
TRBJ2-7 few TRBD1 TRBV20-1 CSARQSGTGNHEQYF TGCAGTGCCCGCCAATCCGGGACAGGGAACCACGAGCAGTACTTC
TRBJ2-3 few TRBD2 TRBV5-5 CATRDYLQDTQYF TGTGCCACCCGGGACTACCTCCAGGATACGCAGTATTTT
TRBJ1-4 few TRBD1 TRBV7-6 CASSLDQGVREKLFF TGTGCCAGCAGCTTAGACCAGGGGGTGCGTGAAAAACTGTTTTTT
TRBJ2-3 many NA TRBV7-2 CASSLDEDTQYF TGTGCCAGCAGCTTAGATGAAGATACGCAGTATTTT
TRBJ2-7 many TRBD2 TRBV5-5 CASSLDAGGSYEQYF TGTGCCAGCAGCTTGGATGCGGGGGGCAGCTACGAGCAGTACTTC
TRBJ2-7 NA NA TRBV7-9 CASSLANRAEGYEQYF TGTGCCAGCAGCTTAGCTAACAGGGCGGAGGGGTACGAGCAGTACTTC
TRBJ2-7 many TRBD2 TRBV7-6 CASSLVIGGDEQYF TGTGCCAGCAGCTTAGTGATCGGGGGGGACGAGCAGTACTTC
TRBJ1-1 few NA TRBV4-2 CASSQESTEAFF TGTGCCAGCAGCCAAGAGAGCACTGAAGCTTTCTTT
TRBJ2-2 few NA TRBV4-3 CASSPRVANTGELFF TGCGCCAGCAGCCCTCGAGTTGCCAACACCGGGGAGCTGTTTTTT